These 29 T cell receptor beta chains share one sample of origin, sequenced in a study of control samples from healthy donors and cancer patients. Measured with immunoSEQ multiplex PCR; TCRdb has only the in-frame clones, and not every one. The sample has about 130,000 clones, under 95% seen once. Material for sequencing was PBMCs. These receptor sequences come from a man aged 50 to 59 with head and neck cancer.

The gene calls are TRBV19 and TRBJ2-1; either TRBD1 or TRBD2 may fit D (5 bases each). This CDR3 has 15 residues. Germline loops: CDR1 LNHDA, CDR2 SQIVND (reference sequence). Trimming stripped 5 bases from V and 2 bases from J, with 13 bases between. The CDR3 loop is CASSGGRPPYNEQFF. Here the CDR3 DNA reads TGTGCCAGTAGTGGGGGACGTCCCCCCTACAATGAGCAGTTCTTC.

The chain recombines TRBV5-6 with TRBJ1-2; unclear D gene. The CDR3 is 14 amino acids. The V gene lost 0 bases and the J gene lost 5 bases, with 11 bases spanning the gap. Germline CDR1 is SGHDT and CDR2 is YYEEEE. The CDR3 DNA reads as TGTGCCAGCAGCTTGGTGTCAGTTCCTTATGGCTACACCTTC. It translates to CASSLVSVPYGYTF.

The rearrangement links TRBV10-3 to TRBJ1-1; no definite D call. CDR1 and CDR2 from the germline V gene are ENHRY and SYGVKD. Trimming pared 4 bases from V and 6 bases from J, leaving 15 bases between. The CDR3 is 14 amino acids. The CDR3 region has the DNA TGTGCCATCAGTGCCCTCGAGAGTCGGGCTGAAGCTTTCTTT. Translated: CAISALESRAEAFF.

V usage is TRBV5-1 and J usage is TRBJ1-4; the D is unclear. This CDR3 is built from 12 residues. V lost 4 bases, J lost 4 bases, and 5 bases lay in between. Germline CDR1 reads SGHRS; CDR2 reads YFSETQ. The DNA for the CDR3 is TGCGCCAGCAGCGGGGTTAATGAAAAACTGTTTTTT. Translating it yields CASSGVNEKLFF.

V gene TRBV11-2 combines with J gene TRBJ2-7; D is possibly TRBD2 (6 bases). The CDR3 spans 18 residues. CDR1 SGHAT and CDR2 FQNNGV come from the germline V gene. The V gene lost 5 bases and the J gene lost 4 bases, with 27 bases spanning the gap. CDR3: CASSPGGGITSGFYEQYF. The CDR3 DNA follows: TGTGCCAGCAGCCCCGGAGGCGGGATCACGTCGGGATTTTACGAGCAGTACTTC.

The chain joins TRBV2 to TRBJ2-2; 7 nucleotides agree with TRBD1. Germline CDR1 and CDR2: SNHLY and FYNNEI. V gave up 5 bases and J gave up 3 bases; unmatched junction bases: 9. The CDR3 runs 16 residues. The CDR3: CASSREGTVYTGELFF. For the CDR3, the DNA is TGTGCCAGCAGTAGAGAAGGGACAGTTTACACCGGGGAGCTGTTTTTT.

The gene calls are TRBV4-1 and TRBJ2-7; TRBD2 agrees at 9 bases. Germline lookup yields CDR1 MGHRA and CDR2 YSYEKL. J was trimmed by 6 bases and V by 0 bases; bases with no gene match: 12. The CDR3 has 17 residues. The CDR3 loop is CASSQDLRSGLALEQYF. The CDR3 DNA reads TGCGCCAGCAGCCAAGATCTGAGGTCGGGACTAGCTCTCGAGCAGTACTTC.

This clone showed up just a few times. CDR3 residues: CASSSGGSGYGYTF. CDR3 in DNA: TGTGCCAGCAGCTCCGGGGGTTCAGGCTATGGCTACACCTTC. The V and J genes are TRBV27 and TRBJ1-2, with a weak D call TRBD1 (5 bases). This CDR3 is built from 14 residues. Per the germline V gene, CDR1 is MNHEY and CDR2 is SMNVEV (reference sequence). V gave up 6 bases and J gave up 4 bases, with 15 bases separating them.

The J gene is TRBJ1-2, the V gene TRBV6-5; 9 positions match TRBD1. Germline-derived CDR1 and CDR2 are MNHEY and SVGAGI. The CDR3 spans 14 residues. J was trimmed by 7 bases and V by 5 bases; bases with no gene match: 8. This CDR3 is CASSIGTGSPGYTF. DNA of the CDR3: TGTGCCAGCAGTATCGGGACAGGGAGTCCTGGCTACACCTTC.

The chain joins TRBV29-1 to TRBJ2-7; D may match TRBD1 or TRBD2 (5 bases each). Between the trimmed V and J ends, which lost 4 bases and 4 bases, there was a span of 14 bases. The CDR3 consists of 13 residues. Germline V gene sequence: CDR1 SQVTM, CDR2 ANQGSEA. CDR3 protein: CSVGQGEMYEQYF. CDR3 bases: TGCAGCGTTGGGCAGGGAGAAATGTACGAGCAGTACTTC.

V and J are TRBV12-3 or TRBV12-4 and TRBJ2-7, with D perhaps given as TRBD1 or TRBD2 (5 bases each). There are 13 residues in the CDR3. V shed 5 bases and J shed 7 bases, with 15 bases lying between them. The CDR3 region is CASSGDPHYEQYF. CDR3 nucleotides: TGTGCCAGCAGTGGGGACCCCCACTATGAGCAGTACTTC.

The chain is built from TRBV5-1 and TRBJ1-1; D gene ambiguous. The CDR3 runs to 11 residues. Germline CDR1 and CDR2: SGHRS and YFSETQ. Trimming left V 5 bases short and J 6 bases short, with 8 bases between. Here the CDR3 reads CASREGSEAFF. The CDR3, as DNA: TGCGCCAGCAGGGAGGGATCTGAAGCTTTCTTT.

The gene calls are TRBV9 and TRBJ1-4, with D tentatively TRBD1 (5 bases). This CDR3 is built from 16 residues. The V gene lost 2 bases and the J gene lost 5 bases, with 16 bases spanning the gap. Germline-derived CDR1 and CDR2 are SGDLS and YYNGEE. The CDR3 loop reads CASSVSAGRGNEKLFF. CDR3 sequence (DNA): TGTGCCAGCAGCGTTTCAGCGGGGCGCGGGAATGAAAAACTGTTTTTT.

J is TRBJ1-2 and V is TRBV5-8; D unclear. The CDR3 covers 15 residues. V dropped 0 bases and J dropped 3 bases, with 12 bases sitting between them. Per germline, CDR1 SGHTS and CDR2 YDEGEE. The chain's CDR3 is CASSLVVGEHYGYTF. CDR3 DNA sequence: TGTGCCAGCAGCTTGGTAGTCGGCGAGCACTATGGCTACACCTTC.

V usage is TRBV3-1 (or the pseudogene TRBV3-2) and J usage is TRBJ1-1, with D perhaps TRBD1 (6 bases). The CDR3 sequence is 13 residues long. Trimming took 5 bases from V and 7 from J, leaving 14 bases between them. The V gene's germline CDR1 is LGHDT and CDR2 YNNKEL (reference sequence). The CDR3 loop is CASSGHREGEAFF. Here the CDR3 DNA reads TGTGCCAGCAGCGGCCACAGGGAGGGTGAAGCTTTCTTT.

Here the CDR3 reads CASSLGPGENTEAFF. DNA for the CDR3: TGCGCCAGCAGCTTGGGCCCAGGGGAGAACACTGAAGCTTTCTTT. The chain recombines TRBV5-1 with TRBJ1-1; D is possibly TRBD1 (6 bases). The CDR3 spans 15 residues. V was pared by 0 bases and J by 1 base, with 10 bases between. The germline V gene encodes CDR1 SGHRS and CDR2 YFSETQ.

The chain recombines TRBV30 with TRBJ2-7; TRBD1 agrees at 8 bases. The V gene's germline CDR1 is GTSNPN and CDR2 SVGIG (reference sequence). This CDR3 is built from 13 residues. With 5 bases clipped from V and 7 bases from J, the junction kept 10 bases outside the gene matches. CDR3 in amino acids: CAWGTGAQVEQYF. The CDR3, as DNA: TGTGCCTGGGGGACAGGTGCCCAAGTGGAGCAGTACTTC. The complete variable domain, with remaining parts taken from reference TRBV30 and TRBJ2-7, reads SQTIHQWPATLVQPVGSPLSLECTVEGTSNPNLYWYRQAAGRGLQLLFYSVGIGQISSEVPQNLSASRPQDRQFILSSKKLLLSDSGFYLCAWGTGAQVEQYFGPGTRLTVT.

V gene TRBV5-4 combines with J gene TRBJ2-3; 8 nucleotides align to TRBD2. The CDR3 loop spans 15 amino acids. With V trimmed by 2 bases and J by 4 bases, 6 bases remained unmatched. CDR1 SGHNT and CDR2 YYREEE come from the germline V gene (reference sequence). The CDR3 region has the DNA TGTGCCAGCAGCTTAGAGCGGGGGCCGTCAGATACGCAGTATTTT. Its translation: CASSLERGPSDTQYF.

The J gene is TRBJ2-5, the V gene TRBV7-7; 7 bases are a match to TRBD2. Germline V lookup: CDR1 SSHAT, CDR2 FNYEAQ (reference sequence). This CDR3 contains 15 residues. The V and J ends lost 3 bases and 3 bases, in that order; junction bases with no gene match: 7. The CDR3 region is CASSFSGTKEETQYF. CDR3 bases: TGTGCCAGCAGCTTCAGCGGGACTAAGGAAGAGACCCAGTACTTC.

This sequence joins TRBV7-5 and TRBJ1-1. TRBV7-5 is a pseudogene. This CDR3 region has 12 residues. For the CDR3, the DNA is TGTGTCAGAAGCTTTCGGTGCACTGAAGCTTTCTTT. It encodes CVRSFRCTEAFF.

The CDR3 region has the DNA TGTGCCAGCAAGGCGGACACTGAAGCTTTCTTT. The encoded protein is CASKADTEAFF. The genes are TRBV28 and TRBJ1-1; D remains unclear. This CDR3 has 11 residues. CDR1 and CDR2 (germline): MDHEN, SYDVKM. With 7 bases removed from V and 3 bases from J, the gap between germline ends came to 6 bases.

The genes are TRBV18 and TRBJ2-7; tentatively, D is TRBD1 or TRBD2 (5 bases each). CDR1 is KGHSH, CDR2 LQKENI, per germline. This CDR3 region has 14 residues. V was pared by 6 bases and J by 5 bases, with 17 bases between. Here the CDR3 DNA reads TGTGCCAGCTCCCCCATGTTCGGGGCTGACGAGCAGTACTTC. Translating gives CASSPMFGADEQYF.

The J gene is TRBJ2-3, the V gene TRBV10-1; TRBD2 is a possible D gene (5 bases). Deletions cut 10 bases from V and 5 bases from J, with 22 bases between. Germline V CDR1 and CDR2: WNHNN, SYGVQD (reference sequence). The CDR3 sequence is 15 residues long. The CDR3 sequence: CANAGERVRGDTQYF. The CDR3 DNA follows: TGCGCCAACGCCGGGGAACGCGTCCGGGGAGATACGCAGTATTTT.

V gene TRBV7-9 combines with J gene TRBJ2-1; 8 positions agree with TRBD2. The CDR3 runs 13 residues. Germline lookup yields CDR1 SEHNR and CDR2 FQNEAQ (reference sequence). V gave up 10 bases and J gave up 5 bases; unmatched junction bases: 7. In DNA form, the CDR3 reads TGTGCCACCTGGACTAGCAGCGACAATGAGCAGTTCTTC. It specifies CATWTSSDNEQFF.

This chain connects TRBV6-5 to TRBJ2-7; maybe TRBD1 (6 bases). The CDR3 runs 15 residues. The germline gives CDR1 MNHEY, CDR2 SVGAGI. The ends were cut back, 6 bases at V and 5 bases at J, with 20 bases in the middle. CDR3 bases: TGTGCCAGCAGCCCATACAGGGTAGAGACCCACGAGCAGTACTTC. It encodes CASSPYRVETHEQYF.

The gene calls are TRBV11-1 and TRBJ2-7; perhaps TRBD2 as D (5 bases). Germline V gene lookup returns CDR1 SGHAT and CDR2 FQDESV (reference sequence). Trimming left V 6 bases short and J 2 bases short, with 17 bases between. The CDR3 runs 15 residues. DNA of the CDR3: TGTGCCAGCAGTCATACCACTAGGGCACCCTACGAGCAGTACTTC. It encodes CASSHTTRAPYEQYF.

The chain has TRBV25-1 and TRBJ1-3, with a possible D match to TRBD1 (5 bases). Trimming shortened V by 1 base and J by 4 bases, and 17 bases separated the two germline ends. CDR3 size: 17 residues. In germline, CDR1 is MGHDK, CDR2 SYGVNS. The CDR3 DNA follows: TGTGCCAGCAGTGAATCGCGCCCGGGGCTGGCCGGAAACACCATATATTTT. Translating gives CASSESRPGLAGNTIYF.

This chain's CDR3 is CASSPRDRVAFF. CDR3 nucleotide sequence: TGTGCCAGTAGTCCCCGGGACAGGGTCGCTTTCTTT. The chain is built from TRBV19 and TRBJ1-1; 9 bases are shared with TRBD1. This CDR3 spans 12 amino acids. With 5 bases clipped from V and 11 bases from J, the junction kept 6 bases outside the gene matches. Germline V gene lookup returns CDR1 LNHDA and CDR2 SQIVND (reference sequence).

The J gene is TRBJ1-4, the V gene TRBV27, with D perhaps matching TRBD1 (5 bases). This CDR3 is 13 amino acids long. Germline V lookup: CDR1 MNHEY, CDR2 SMNVEV (reference sequence). V lost 3 bases and J lost 9, with 11 bases in between. CDR3 sequence: CASSFSRQQKLFF. The CDR3 DNA is TGTGCCAGCAGTTTTTCTCGACAGCAAAAACTGTTTTTT.